This passage covers 22 T cell receptor beta chains from one sample sequenced in a study of cytomegalovirus exposure and HLA in healthy donors. The study ran its PCR with 60 Vbeta and 13 Jbeta primers. Repertoires were generated with immunoSEQ multiplex PCR, while TCRdb's copy carries only in-frame clones and drops some. This sample has roughly 150,000 clones, with around three fifths found just once. The specimen was PBMCs. All receptors come from a woman aged 25 to 39 in good health and CMV-seropositive.

V is TRBV6-4 and J is TRBJ2-1; TRBD2 matches at 8 bases. V was pared by 5 bases and J by 5 bases, with 2 bases of the junction left unmatched. Germline CDR1 is MRHNA and CDR2 is SNTAGT. The CDR3 consists of 13 residues. CDR3 DNA sequence: TGTGCCAGCAGTTTTAGCGGGAACAATGAGCAGTTCTTC. Translated: CASSFSGNNEQFF.

The J gene is TRBJ2-5, the V gene TRBV7-2; D gene uncertain. This CDR3 comprises 12 residues. Germline assignment: CDR1 SGHTA and CDR2 FQGNSA. The V and J ends lost 3 bases and 4 bases respectively, with 6 bases between them. DNA of the CDR3: TGTGCCAGCAGCTTTTCAGGAGAGACCCAGTACTTC. Its translation: CASSFSGETQYF.

J is TRBJ2-5 and V is TRBV13; 9 bases fit TRBD1. The CDR3 length is 16 residues. V gave up 5 bases and J gave up 1 base; unmatched junction bases: 8. Germline V gene sequence: CDR1 PRHDT, CDR2 FYEKMQ (reference sequence). The CDR3 sequence is CASSPSGTGLQETQYF. The CDR3 region has the DNA TGTGCCAGCAGCCCCTCCGGGACAGGGCTCCAAGAGACCCAGTACTTC. Based on the CDR3 plus reference TRBV13 and TRBJ2-5, the full variable domain is AAGVIQSPRHLIKEKRETATLKCYPIPRHDTVYWYQQGPGQDPQFLISFYEKMQSDKGSIPDRFSAQQFSDYHSELNMSSLELGDSALYFCASSPSGTGLQETQYFGPGTRLLVL.

The chain combines TRBV19 with TRBJ1-1, with 8 bases matching TRBD1. CDR1 is LNHDA and CDR2 is SQIVND in the germline V gene (reference sequence). V gave up 9 bases and J gave up 5 bases; unmatched junction bases: 11. The CDR3 sequence is 14 residues long. The CDR3 here is CASLRTGRYTEAFF. The CDR3 DNA sequence: TGTGCCAGCCTACGGACAGGGCGATATACTGAAGCTTTCTTT.

On this clone: A read error is likely, as this CDR3 ends without the conserved phenylalanine or tryptophan. The chain is built from TRBV6-5 and TRBJ2-7; possible D gene TRBD2, 7 bases. The CDR3 is 15 residues long. Trimming removed 6 bases at V and 4 bases at J, with 19 bases between. Per the germline V gene, CDR1 is MNHEY and CDR2 is SVGAGI. The CDR3, as DNA: TGTGCCAGCAGAAAGGGGGGGTCAACACAGTACGAGCAGTACTAC. Its protein is CASRKGGSTQYEQYY.

This clone was counted between two and nine times. The gene calls are TRBV18 and TRBJ1-5, with D unclear. There are 16 residues in the CDR3. Looked up from germline, CDR1 is KGHSH and CDR2 is LQKENI. V was cut by 3 bases and J by 8 bases, with 20 bases left in between. For the CDR3, the DNA is TGTGCCAGCTCACCGGGGTTTACCGGACTCTTTGAGCCCCAGCATTTT. Translating it yields CASSPGFTGLFEPQHF.

This clone appeared a few times. This chain uses TRBV15 with TRBJ1-1; D unresolved. CDR1 is LNHNV and CDR2 is YYDKDF in the germline V gene (reference sequence). Trimming took 0 bases from V and 7 from J, leaving 6 bases between them. The CDR3 is 12 residues long. The CDR3 is CATSRDEDEAFF. The DNA of the CDR3 is TGTGCCACCAGCAGAGATGAGGATGAAGCTTTCTTT. The whole variable domain, remainder taken from reference TRBV15 and TRBJ1-1, is DAMVIQNPRYQVTQFGKPVTLSCSQTLNHNVMYWYQQKSSQAPKLLFHYYDKDFNNEADTPDNFQSRRPNTSFCFLDIRSPGLGDTAMYLCATSRDEDEAFFGQGTRLTVV.

V usage is TRBV28 and J usage is TRBJ1-3; 8 bases map to TRBD1. Germline V CDR1 and CDR2: MDHEN, SYDVKM. The trim removed 4 bases at V and 3 bases at J, leaving 8 bases unmatched. The CDR3 runs 16 residues. The CDR3 protein is CASSSLGQGGGNTIYF. The DNA for the CDR3 is TGTGCCAGCAGTTCCCTAGGACAGGGTGGTGGAAACACCATATATTTT. The entire variable domain, with the rest obtained from reference TRBV28 and TRBJ1-3, is as follows: DVKVTQSSRYLVKRTGEKVFLECVQDMDHENMFWYRQDPGLGLRLIYFSYDVKMKEKGDIPEGYSVSREKKERFSLILESASTNQTSMYLCASSSLGQGGGNTIYFGEGSWLTVV.

The V and J genes are TRBV27 and TRBJ2-1; 8 bases are shared with TRBD1. Germline V lookup: CDR1 MNHEY, CDR2 SMNVEV (reference sequence). V shed 1 base, J shed 6 bases, and the junction held 5 bases outside the gene matches. This CDR3 is 15 amino acids long. In DNA, the CDR3 is TGTGCCAGCAGTTTATGGGGGGACAGGATCAATGAGCAGTTCTTC. Encoded protein: CASSLWGDRINEQFF.

J is TRBJ1-3 and V is TRBV7-8, with 7 bases lining up with TRBD1. The CDR3 is 17 residues long. Losses at the gene ends were 1 base for V and 2 bases for J; bases not matched to a gene: 8. Per the germline V gene, CDR1 is SGHVS and CDR2 is FQNEAQ. For the CDR3, the DNA is TGTGCCAGCAGCTTAGTGCCACAGGGGTTCACTGGAAACACCATATATTTT. Translating gives CASSLVPQGFTGNTIYF. Full variable domain (outside the CDR3, taken from reference TRBV7-8 and TRBJ1-3): GAGVSQSPRYKVAKRGQDVALRCDPISGHVSLFWYQQALGQGPEFLTYFQNEAQLDKSGLPSDRFFAERPEGSVSTLKIQRTQQEDSAVYLCASSLVPQGFTGNTIYFGEGSWLTVV.

The chain recombines TRBV2 with TRBJ1-5, with D possibly TRBD1 on 6 matching bases. CDR3 size: 15 residues. V was cut by 6 bases and J by 4 bases, with 16 bases left in between. Germline assignment: CDR1 SNHLY and CDR2 FYNNEI. CDR3 in amino acids: CASRGQPTLNQPQHF. The CDR3 region has the DNA TGTGCCAGCAGGGGACAACCTACGCTTAATCAGCCCCAGCATTTT.

The CDR3, as DNA: TGCGCCAGCAGCTTGGCCGCAAGCGGAGAGACCCAGTACTTC. It translates to CASSLAASGETQYF. The chain combines TRBV5-1 with TRBJ2-5; D might be TRBD2 (5 bases). CDR1 and CDR2 (germline): SGHRS, YFSETQ. Deletions cut 0 bases from V and 4 bases from J, with 10 bases between. This CDR3 region has 14 residues.

CDR3 in amino acids: CASSLDRVGYTF. DNA for the CDR3: TGTGCCAGCAGCTTGGACAGGGTTGGCTACACCTTC. The chain links TRBV7-8 to TRBJ1-2; 8 bases fit TRBD1. This CDR3 contains 12 residues. Germline CDR1 is SGHVS and CDR2 is FQNEAQ. V lost 3 bases, J lost 7 bases, and 1 base stayed unmatched. Supplemented by reference TRBV7-8 and TRBJ1-2, the full variable domain reads GAGVSQSPRYKVAKRGQDVALRCDPISGHVSLFWYQQALGQGPEFLTYFQNEAQLDKSGLPSDRFFAERPEGSVSTLKIQRTQQEDSAVYLCASSLDRVGYTFGSGTRLTVV.

This chain connects TRBV10-3 to TRBJ2-1, with 7 bases lining up with TRBD1. The J segment lost 12 bases and the V segment lost 3 bases, leaving 11 bases of the junction unmatched. The germline gives CDR1 ENHRY, CDR2 SYGVKD. The CDR3 has 14 residues. The chain's CDR3 is CAISDGTALRGQFF. As DNA, the CDR3 is TGTGCCATCAGTGATGGGACAGCCCTTCGGGGGCAGTTCTTC.

This clone was detected only a few times. The J gene is TRBJ2-1, the V gene TRBV19; D may be TRBD1 (5 bases). Germline values: CDR1 LNHDA, CDR2 SQIVND (reference sequence). The CDR3 has 14 amino acids. V was shortened by 5 bases and J by 7 bases, with 15 bases between the two germline ends. This CDR3 is CASSPSGLTNEQFF. The CDR3 DNA reads as TGTGCCAGTAGTCCGTCAGGGCTTACGAATGAGCAGTTCTTC. The full variable domain, with the rest looked up from reference TRBV19 and TRBJ2-1, is DGGITQSPKYLFRKEGQNVTLSCEQNLNHDAMYWYRQDPGQGLRLIYYSQIVNDFQKGDIAEGYSVSREKKESFPLTVTSAQKNPTAFYLCASSPSGLTNEQFFGPGTRLTVL.

The chain uses TRBV7-2 and TRBJ1-1, with TRBD1 as a possible D gene (5 bases). The CDR3 spans 13 residues. Trimming shortened V by 4 bases and J by 9 bases, and 15 bases separated the two germline ends. The germline CDR1 and CDR2 sequences are SGHTA and FQGNSA. In DNA, the CDR3 is TGTGCCAGCAGCTATGGGCAGGGTTGGAAAGCTTTCTTT. The encoded protein is CASSYGQGWKAFF.

This clone was seen a handful of times. The V gene is TRBV6-1, the J gene TRBJ1-3; no clear D. CDR1 is MNHNS and CDR2 is SASEGT in the germline V gene. This CDR3 is built from 12 residues. Trimming removed 7 bases at V and 8 bases at J, with 12 bases between. CDR3 amino acids: CASKYLYDTIYF. The CDR3 region has the DNA TGTGCCAGCAAGTATCTCTACGACACCATATATTTT.

In its sample, this clone was seen once. The chain uses TRBV11-1 and TRBJ1-2; TRBD1 might be the D (5 bases). Germline CDR1 is SGHAT and CDR2 is FQDESV (reference sequence). The germline V and J ends were trimmed by 5 bases and 4 bases, with 20 bases remaining between them. The CDR3 is made up of 16 amino acids. The CDR3 region has the DNA TGTGCCAGCAGCCCAATCCCAGGGAAGGCCGCCTATGGCTACACCTTC. This codes for CASSPIPGKAAYGYTF.

This chain connects TRBV15 to TRBJ2-1; the match to TRBD2 covers 10 bases. Germline-derived CDR1 and CDR2 are LNHNV and YYDKDF (reference sequence). V lost 3 bases to trimming and J lost 6 bases; unmatched junction nucleotides: 8. This CDR3 is built from 16 residues. The CDR3: CATSRAPSGSLNEQFF. CDR3 nucleotide sequence: TGTGCCACCAGCAGGGCACCTAGCGGGAGTCTCAATGAGCAGTTCTTC.

The rearrangement joins TRBV6-6 to TRBJ2-7; maybe TRBD1 (5 bases). The CDR3 extends over 13 amino acids. V lost 7 bases, J lost 5 bases, and 15 bases lay in between. Per the germline V gene, CDR1 is MNHNY and CDR2 is SVGAGI (reference sequence). The CDR3 is CASTTERGHEQYF. The CDR3 DNA sequence: TGTGCCAGCACCACCGAAAGGGGCCACGAGCAGTACTTC.

The rearrangement joins TRBV5-4 to TRBJ1-6, with TRBD1 matching 8 bases. Trimming took 4 bases from V and 5 from J; bases not matched to a gene: 11. The CDR3 totals 17 residues. Germline V gives CDR1 SGHNT, CDR2 YYREEE (reference sequence). DNA of the CDR3: TGTGCCAGCAGCCGAAAAGGACAGGGCCATGATAATTCACCCCTCCACTTT. This encodes CASSRKGQGHDNSPLHF.

The chain is built from TRBV5-1 and TRBJ1-5; D perhaps matches TRBD1 (5 bases). V was cut by 0 bases and J by 2 bases, with 9 bases left in between. This CDR3 is built from 15 residues. Germline CDR1 is SGHRS and CDR2 is YFSETQ. The CDR3: CASSLGSTGNQPQHF. CDR3 nucleotides: TGCGCCAGCAGCTTGGGTTCGACAGGCAATCAGCCCCAGCATTTT.